These T cell receptor beta chains were read from a single sample in a study of OX40 agonist ivuxolimab in advanced cancers. The protocol was immunoSEQ multiplex PCR, while the TCRdb copy is restricted to in-frame clones and leaves out a portion. Seen here are around 13,000 clones, under 80% observed once, and the top ten hold approximately 27%. This sample comprised CD4+ or CD8+ T cells sorted from blood, obtained in a trial of the OX40 agonist ivuxolimab. The receptors come from an adult with an advanced solid tumor such as melanoma, head and neck, liver or kidney cancer. The conserved cysteine and the conserved F or W are not part of the CDR3 here. Each record gives: J gene, V gene, CDR3 protein.

j_call: TRBJ1-1; v_call: TRBV7-2; cdr3_aa: ASSMSGVRGMNTEAF
j_call: .; v_call: TRBV28; cdr3_aa: ASSLSVTEQY
j_call: TRBJ2-7; v_call: TRBV4-1; cdr3_aa: ASSQGPDRVYEQY
j_call: TRBJ1-4; v_call: TRBV29-1; cdr3_aa: SVEERGTGSEKLF
j_call: TRBJ2-3; v_call: TRBV19; cdr3_aa: ASSIPMLAGSTDTQY
j_call: TRBJ2-1; v_call: TRBV29-1; cdr3_aa: SVDGPNSYNEQF
j_call: TRBJ1-2; v_call: TRBV6-5; cdr3_aa: ASSQTTGFNGYT
j_call: TRBJ1-1; v_call: TRBV5-1; cdr3_aa: ASSLAGLEGNTEAF
j_call: TRBJ2-1; v_call: TRBV15; cdr3_aa: ATSKTPVHEQF
j_call: TRBJ1-5; v_call: TRBV7-8; cdr3_aa: ASSLTPYSNQPQH
j_call: TRBJ1-1; v_call: TRBV6-5; cdr3_aa: ASSYQGWTEAF
j_call: TRBJ2-1; v_call: TRBV19; cdr3_aa: ASSMGGPYNEQF
j_call: TRBJ2-1; v_call: TRBV6-6; cdr3_aa: ASSLRPSGSSNEQF
j_call: TRBJ2-4; v_call: TRBV7-9; cdr3_aa: ASSLAVGLVGDIQY
j_call: TRBJ2-4; v_call: TRBV27; cdr3_aa: ASSPETSGAAGDIQY
j_call: TRBJ2-7; v_call: TRBV27; cdr3_aa: ASSALGGGSYEQY
j_call: TRBJ2-7; v_call: TRBV7-6; cdr3_aa: ASSLAVAWDEQY
j_call: TRBJ2-7; v_call: TRBV11-3; cdr3_aa: ASSLNGKPYEQY
j_call: TRBJ2-1; v_call: TRBV5-6; cdr3_aa: ASSIVAGDAYNEQF
j_call: TRBJ1-2; v_call: TRBV2; cdr3_aa: ASGGLSEVDGYT
j_call: TRBJ1-6; v_call: TRBV28; cdr3_aa: ASSSYSDRTNSPLH
j_call: TRBJ2-6; v_call: TRBV4-1; cdr3_aa: ASSQGQGARGANVLT
j_call: TRBJ2-1; v_call: TRBV7-3; cdr3_aa: ASSSGITAMSFHNEQF
j_call: TRBJ1-6; v_call: TRBV25-1; cdr3_aa: ASSESGYSYNSPLH
j_call: TRBJ2-7; v_call: TRBV4-3; cdr3_aa: ASNRTSGGEQY
j_call: TRBJ2-7; v_call: TRBV6-5; cdr3_aa: ASSYSAGSDEQY
j_call: TRBJ1-4; v_call: TRBV28; cdr3_aa: ASSLGAQGSGREKLF
j_call: TRBJ1-1; v_call: TRBV7-9; cdr3_aa: ASINPRTLNAEAF
j_call: TRBJ2-7; v_call: TRBV4-1; cdr3_aa: ASSSVFVDGKYYYEQY
j_call: TRBJ2-5; v_call: TRBV28; cdr3_aa: ASSSGLRGRRETQY
j_call: TRBJ2-3; v_call: TRBV27; cdr3_aa: ASSTRDSLRTDTQY
j_call: TRBJ2-7; v_call: TRBV4-1; cdr3_aa: ASSTRNEQY
j_call: TRBJ2-7; v_call: TRBV29-1; cdr3_aa: SVEVVAGRSYEQY
j_call: TRBJ2-1; v_call: TRBV11-3; cdr3_aa: ASSYAPGPNEQF
j_call: TRBJ2-7; v_call: TRBV11-3; cdr3_aa: ASSFGTGSEQY
j_call: TRBJ1-4; v_call: TRBV2; cdr3_aa: ASSEWGFAEKLF
j_call: TRBJ2-7; v_call: TRBV5-5; cdr3_aa: ASSLDQNYEQY
j_call: TRBJ2-7; v_call: TRBV7-8; cdr3_aa: ASSQGTEQY
j_call: TRBJ2-1; v_call: TRBV10-2; cdr3_aa: ASTGTSGYNEQF
j_call: TRBJ2-7; v_call: TRBV7-6; cdr3_aa: ASSQLAGGAYEQY